One and the same sample provided the 17 T cell receptor beta chains below, sequenced in a study of spatial heterogeneity in lung cancer. Time point defined: sample taken at primary tumor resection. Unsorted whole RNA samples from tumor, nontumor lung or frozen PBMC were sequenced. MiXCR, run by TCRdb on the 5' RACE reads, gives a single entry per CDR3 protein. The table shows under 100,000 distinct CDR3 sequences, with approximately 8.5% occurring only once. Source: PBMCs, taken at surgery. The receptors come from a male donor with early-stage non-small cell lung cancer.

The gene calls are TRBV9 and TRBJ2-3; the D is unclear. Trimming stripped 1 base from V and 4 bases from J, with 7 bases between. The length of the CDR3 is 13 residues. Germline CDR1 reads SGDLS; CDR2 reads YYNGEE. CDR3 in DNA: TGTGCCAGCAGCGTATTTGAGGCAGATACGCAGTATTTT. Translating gives CASSVFEADTQYF.

This clonotype turned up a few times. The chain recombines TRBV3-1 with TRBJ1-6; no definite D call. The V gene's germline CDR1 is LGHDT and CDR2 YNNKEL (reference sequence). The V gene lost 2 bases and the J gene lost 12 bases, with 8 bases spanning the gap. The CDR3 has 12 residues. CDR3 protein: CASSQPPQPLHF. CDR3 coding DNA: TGTGCCAGCAGCCAACCTCCCCAACCCCTCCACTTT.

This clonotype showed up many times. The chain couples TRBV29-1 to TRBJ2-5; TRBD2 matches 7 bases. CDR1 is SQVTM and CDR2 is ANQGSEA in the germline V gene. CDR3 length equals 12 residues. V lost 8 bases to trimming and J lost 3 bases; unmatched junction nucleotides: 6. The CDR3 sequence is CSCEGGKETQYF. In DNA form, the CDR3 reads TGCAGCTGTGAGGGAGGGAAAGAGACCCAGTACTTC.

The chain has TRBV5-1 and TRBJ1-1; 7 bases agree with TRBD1. CDR3 length equals 14 residues. Germline CDR1 is SGHRS and CDR2 is YFSETQ. V shed 4 bases and J 2 bases; nucleotides not matched to a gene: 5. CDR3 coding DNA: TGCGCCAGCAGCCGGGACAGTCAAAACACTGAAGCTTTCTTT. Translating gives CASSRDSQNTEAFF.

This clonotype came up many times. The chain is built from TRBV6-6 and TRBJ2-6, with TRBD2 matching 10 bases. The CDR3 loop spans 17 amino acids. From germline, CDR1 is MNHNY and CDR2 SVGAGI (reference sequence). V dropped 6 bases and J dropped 0; count of bases not matched to a gene: 5. As DNA, the CDR3 is TGTGCCAGCAGGCTTAGCGGGAGGATCTCTGGGGCCAACGTCCTGACTTTC. Translated, it gives CASRLSGRISGANVLTF.

This clonotype was counted between two and nine times. V is TRBV6-2 or TRBV6-3 and J is TRBJ1-5; tentative D call: TRBD1 (6 bases). CDR3 size: 21 residues. V lost 2 bases to trimming and J lost 0 bases, with 26 bases between them. The germline V gene encodes CDR1 MNHEY and CDR2 SVGEGT. The CDR3 protein is CASSYLFDRWVPGYSNQPQHF. The CDR3 region has the DNA TGTGCCAGCAGTTACCTTTTTGACAGGTGGGTCCCGGGGTATAGCAATCAGCCCCAGCATTTT.

This clonotype was found a few times. The chain carries TRBV4-3 and TRBJ1-5; D is perhaps TRBD1 (5 bases). The V gene's germline CDR1 is LGHNA and CDR2 YSLEER. V was cut by 0 bases and J by 7 bases, with 10 bases left in between. CDR3 size: 14 residues. CDR3 protein: CASSQDSGDQPQHF. The CDR3 region has the DNA TGCGCCAGCAGCCAAGATTCCGGGGACCAGCCCCAGCATTTT.

This rearrangement joins TRBV20-1 to TRBJ2-1, with TRBD2 matching over 11 bases. V lost 0 bases, J lost 8 bases, and 9 bases stayed unmatched. Per the germline V gene, CDR1 is DFQATT and CDR2 is SNEGSKA (reference sequence). This CDR3 is built from 16 residues. The CDR3 DNA follows: TGCAGTGCTAGAGATCTCGGACTAGCGGGTCGGGATGAGCAGTTCTTC. Translation: CSARDLGLAGRDEQFF.

This clonotype was counted ten times or more. The rearrangement links TRBV29-1 to TRBJ2-7; tentatively, D is TRBD1 or TRBD2 (5 bases each). V was cut by 4 bases and J by 4 bases, with 14 bases left in between. The germline V gene has CDR1 SQVTM and CDR2 ANQGSEA. The CDR3 has 13 residues. The chain's CDR3 is CSVARDRLYEQYF. The CDR3 coding sequence is TGCAGCGTTGCCAGGGACCGTCTGTACGAGCAGTACTTC.

The chain uses TRBV27 and TRBJ1-1; unclear D gene. Germline values: CDR1 MNHEY, CDR2 SMNVEV (reference sequence). Trimming stripped 6 bases from V and 2 bases from J, with 16 bases between. The CDR3 is 15 amino acids. Here the CDR3 reads CASRYTPTSNTEAFF. The CDR3 DNA reads TGTGCCAGCAGATACACCCCCACATCAAACACTGAAGCTTTCTTT.

This clonotype was seen repeatedly, ten times or more. This rearrangement joins TRBV5-1 to TRBJ2-5; D unresolved. The germline V gene encodes CDR1 SGHRS and CDR2 YFSETQ. This CDR3 spans 13 amino acids. Trimming cost V 2 bases and J 1 base, with 6 bases left between them. CDR3 DNA sequence: TGCGCCAGCAGCTTAGGGATCCAAGAGACCCAGTACTTC. Amino acids: CASSLGIQETQYF.

This clonotype showed up many times. V gene TRBV7-2 combines with J gene TRBJ1-5, with D uncertain. CDR1 SGHTA and CDR2 FQGNSA come from the germline V gene. CDR3 length equals 13 residues. V lost 5 bases and J 3 bases, leaving 8 bases between the germline ends. CDR3 DNA: TGTGCCAGCAGCCGGGCTCTCAATCAGCCCCAGCATTTT. This sequence encodes CASSRALNQPQHF.

Notes on this clonotype: This may come from a read error, since a much larger clone is one base off. This rearrangement joins TRBV6-5 to TRBJ2-7; 10 nucleotides align to TRBD2. Germline V gene sequence: CDR1 MNHEY, CDR2 SVGAGI. The CDR3 runs to 15 residues. Germline trimming cut 6 bases from V and 3 bases from J; bases unmatched to any gene: 8. The CDR3 sequence is CASSSPSGSHYEQYF. The CDR3 DNA is TGTGCCAGCAGCTCTCCTAGCGGGAGTCACTACGAGCAGTACTTC.

This clonotype has a count of ten or more. V is TRBV14 and J is TRBJ2-2, with 8 bases that match TRBD2. After removal of 6 bases from V and 4 bases from J, the junction contained 7 bases not matched to a gene. The CDR3 totals 15 residues. Germline V gives CDR1 SGHDN, CDR2 FVKESK. CDR3 sequence (DNA): TGTGCCAGCAGTCAGCGGGGGCCGGTCACCGGGGAGCTGTTTTTT. It specifies CASSQRGPVTGELFF.

This clonotype was recorded many times. The chain recombines TRBV2 with TRBJ1-1, with TRBD1 matching over 7 bases. Looked up from germline, CDR1 is SNHLY and CDR2 is FYNNEI. The CDR3 runs to 12 residues. With 6 bases clipped from V and 5 bases from J, the junction kept 3 bases outside the gene matches. In DNA form, the CDR3 reads TGTGCCAGCAGGCAGGGGGGGACTGAAGCTTTCTTT. This translates into CASRQGGTEAFF.

This clonotype was seen a few times. V gene TRBV7-9 combines with J gene TRBJ2-1; TRBD2 matches at 8 bases. J was trimmed by 10 bases and V by 2 bases; bases with no gene match: 7. The CDR3 consists of 14 residues. The germline CDR1 and CDR2 sequences are SEHNR and FQNEAQ (reference sequence). CDR3 region: CASSLTGGEDEQFF. In nucleotides, the CDR3 is TGTGCCAGCAGCTTAACGGGAGGGGAGGACGAGCAGTTCTTC. The full variable domain, with the rest looked up from reference TRBV7-9 and TRBJ2-1, is DTGVSQNPRHKITKRGQNVTFRCDPISEHNRLYWYRQTLGQGPEFLTYFQNEAQLEKSRLLSDRFSAERPKGSFSTLEIQRTEQGDSAMYLCASSLTGGEDEQFFGPGTRLTVL.

The table lists this clonotype with a few counts. The gene calls are TRBV6-5 and TRBJ2-1, with TRBD1 matching 7 bases. V lost 6 bases and J lost 0; bases outside the gene matches: 8. In germline, CDR1 is MNHEY, CDR2 SVGAGI. This CDR3 has 16 residues. The CDR3 region is CASRRPQGSSYNEQFF. CDR3 nucleotide sequence: TGTGCCAGCAGGCGCCCACAGGGGAGCTCCTACAATGAGCAGTTCTTC.